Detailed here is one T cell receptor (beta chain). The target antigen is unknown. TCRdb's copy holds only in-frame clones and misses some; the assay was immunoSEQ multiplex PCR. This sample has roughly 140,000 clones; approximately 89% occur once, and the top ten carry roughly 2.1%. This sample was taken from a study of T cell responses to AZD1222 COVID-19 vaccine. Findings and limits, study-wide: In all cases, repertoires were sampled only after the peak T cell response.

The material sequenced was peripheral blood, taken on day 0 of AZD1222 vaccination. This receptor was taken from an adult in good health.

The CDR3 nucleotides are TGTGCCAGCAGCCGGGACAGGAGGGGTAATGAGCAGTTCTTC. It codes for CASSRDRRGNEQFF. V and J are TRBV6-5 and TRBJ2-1, with 8 bases identical to TRBD1. CDR1 is MNHEY, CDR2 SVGAGI, per germline. Losses at the gene ends were 6 bases for V and 7 bases for J; bases not matched to a gene: 8. The CDR3 is made up of 14 amino acids.